Listed below are T cell receptor beta chains from one sample, sequenced in a study of T-cell reconstitution after alpha-beta-depleted transplantation in children. Via MiXCR, TCRdb re-called the PCR reads, giving one row per CDR3 protein. The data hold hundreds of thousands of distinct CDR3 sequences, with less than 20% observed a single time. Source: PBMCs, mostly from graft donor cells, taken 360 days after TCRalphabeta/CD19-depleted stem cell transplant. Source of these receptors: a male patient between 10 and 17 years old who had a stem cell transplant for acute lymphoblastic leukemia, so the T cells may come from the graft donor. Each CDR3 is given with its conserved first and last residue. Each record gives: D gene, clone size, V gene, J gene, CDR3 DNA, CDR3 protein. The D gene is left open where the match is weak. The size entry is marked missing in some rows and otherwise reads once, few, many or a size class.

D: NA; size: few; V: TRBV12-3/TRBV12-4; J: TRBJ2-1; DNA: TGTGCCAGCAATCGCATCGGGCAGAAGATCAATGAGCAGTTCTTC; CDR3: CASNRIGQKINEQFF
D: NA; size: NA; V: TRBV12-3/TRBV12-4; J: TRBJ1-1; DNA: TGTGCCAGCAGTTTTGGGTCGGGGAAGAACACTGAAGCTTTCTTT; CDR3: CASSFGSGKNTEAFF
D: TRBD2; size: NA; V: TRBV27; J: TRBJ2-7; DNA: TGTGCCAGCAGTCCTCGGACTAGCGCTCCCTACGAGCAGTACTTC; CDR3: CASSPRTSAPYEQYF
D: TRBD2; size: NA; V: TRBV29-1; J: TRBJ2-1; DNA: TGCAGTACGGGACTAGCGGGCTACAATGAGCAGTTCTTC; CDR3: CSTGLAGYNEQFF
D: TRBD2; size: many; V: TRBV6-2/TRBV6-3; J: TRBJ2-7; DNA: TGTGCCAGCATATCGCTAGCGGGGGCAACCTACGAGCAGTACTTC; CDR3: CASISLAGATYEQYF
D: NA; size: NA; V: TRBV7-2; J: TRBJ1-3; DNA: TGTGCCAGCAGCTACAGGGACTCTGGAAACACCATATATTTT; CDR3: CASSYRDSGNTIYF
D: TRBD1; size: many; V: TRBV29-1; J: TRBJ2-6; DNA: TGCAGCGTTACTGTACTGGGGACAGGGGACATACGCTCTGGGGCCAACGTCCTGACTTTC; CDR3: CSVTVLGTGDIRSGANVLTF
D: NA; size: NA; V: TRBV18; J: TRBJ2-7; DNA: TGTGCCAGCTCACGGCGGGACTCCTACGAGCAGTACTTC; CDR3: CASSRRDSYEQYF
D: NA; size: few; V: TRBV30; J: TRBJ1-1; DNA: TGTGCCTGGAGTTCTGGGGTCACTGAAGCTTTCTTT; CDR3: CAWSSGVTEAFF
D: NA; size: many; V: TRBV28; J: TRBJ2-1; DNA: TGTGCCAGCAGTTTATCTCCGGGGAGATCCTACAATGAGCAGTTCTTC; CDR3: CASSLSPGRSYNEQFF
D: TRBD1; size: NA; V: TRBV20-1; J: TRBJ1-5; DNA: TGCAGTGCTAGAGCGGGGACAGGGGATCAGCCCCAGCATTTT; CDR3: CSARAGTGDQPQHF
D: TRBD2; size: NA; V: TRBV5-6; J: TRBJ2-7; DNA: TGTGCCAGCAGCGCCGGGACTAGCGGGAGGCACTACGAGCAGTACTTC; CDR3: CASSAGTSGRHYEQYF
D: TRBD2; size: few; V: TRBV2; J: TRBJ2-7; DNA: TGTGCCAGCAGTCCCCTAGCGGGAGTTTGGCCAACCTACGAGCAGTACTTC; CDR3: CASSPLAGVWPTYEQYF
D: NA; size: NA; V: TRBV7-9; J: TRBJ1-5; DNA: TGTGCCAGCAGCTTAGGAGGGCCGCCCCAGCATTTT; CDR3: CASSLGGPPQHF
D: TRBD1; size: NA; V: TRBV5-1; J: TRBJ2-7; DNA: TGCGCCAGCAGCTTGGTGGCCGGGACAGCACTCTACGAGCAGTACTTC; CDR3: CASSLVAGTALYEQYF
D: NA; size: few; V: TRBV4-1; J: TRBJ2-5; DNA: TGCGCCAGCAGCCAAGATAATGCGCGGAGCTACCAAGAGACCCAGTACTTC; CDR3: CASSQDNARSYQETQYF
D: NA; size: NA; V: TRBV5-1; J: TRBJ2-1; DNA: TGCGCCAGCAGCTTTACAGGTACCGGTGAGCAGTTCTTC; CDR3: CASSFTGTGEQFF
D: NA; size: NA; V: TRBV5-1; J: TRBJ2-7; DNA: TGCGCCAGCAGCTTCCGGGCTGAACACTACGAGCAGTACTTC; CDR3: CASSFRAEHYEQYF
D: TRBD2; size: few; V: TRBV29-1; J: TRBJ2-1; DNA: TGCAGCGCCAGGACTAGACTTATCAATGAGCAGTTCTTC; CDR3: CSARTRLINEQFF
D: NA; size: few; V: TRBV28; J: TRBJ2-1; DNA: TGTGCCAGCAGTCCCTTCTCTAGGATCTCCTACAATGAGCAGTTCTTC; CDR3: CASSPFSRISYNEQFF
D: NA; size: NA; V: TRBV9; J: TRBJ2-4; DNA: TGTGCCAGCAGCGGTAGGTTGGAACGGGGCCTAGCCAAAAACATTCAGTACTTC; CDR3: CASSGRLERGLAKNIQYF
D: NA; size: NA; V: TRBV5-4; J: TRBJ2-5; DNA: TGTGCCAGCAGCTTGGTGGGTACAGACCGAGGGGGAGAGACCCAGTACTTC; CDR3: CASSLVGTDRGGETQYF
D: NA; size: few; V: TRBV30; J: TRBJ2-5; DNA: TGTGCCTGGAGTGGGATTGCCCAGTACTTC; CDR3: CAWSGIAQYF
D: NA; size: NA; V: TRBV6-2/TRBV6-3; J: TRBJ2-1; DNA: TGTGCCAGCAGTTCGACGACAGGTAGGCTTGAGCAGTTCTTC; CDR3: CASSSTTGRLEQFF
D: NA; size: few; V: TRBV5-1; J: TRBJ2-7; DNA: TGCGCCAGCAGCTTCCAAGACTCCCTACGAGAGCAGTACTTC; CDR3: CASSFQDSLREQYF
D: NA; size: NA; V: TRBV7-9; J: TRBJ2-7; DNA: TGTGCCAGCTTAAAGGGTTCACTTCCCTACGAGCAGTACTTC; CDR3: CASLKGSLPYEQYF
D: NA; size: few; V: TRBV20-1; J: TRBJ2-1; DNA: TGCAGTGCTAGTATGGGGGAGAGACTTTACAATGAGCAGTTCTTC; CDR3: CSASMGERLYNEQFF
D: NA; size: NA; V: TRBV20-1; J: TRBJ2-2; DNA: TGCAGTCCCTTTCCGGCGGGTTCGAACACCGGGGAGCTGTTTTTT; CDR3: CSPFPAGSNTGELFF
D: TRBD2; size: many; V: TRBV11-2; J: TRBJ2-1; DNA: TGTGCCAGCAGCTTATTGGCGGGAGCCCACAATGAGCAGTTCTTC; CDR3: CASSLLAGAHNEQFF
D: NA; size: NA; V: TRBV4-2; J: TRBJ2-3; DNA: TGTGCCAGCAGCCAAGAGGCTTTTTTCACAGATACGCAGTATTTT; CDR3: CASSQEAFFTDTQYF
D: NA; size: few; V: TRBV29-1; J: TRBJ2-7; DNA: TGCAGCGTTGAGTCCGGGCGGTCTGAGATCTACGAGCAGTACTTC; CDR3: CSVESGRSEIYEQYF
D: NA; size: many; V: TRBV7-2; J: TRBJ2-7; DNA: TGTGCCAGCAGCTTAGCGGCGGCGGACGAGCAGTACTTC; CDR3: CASSLAAADEQYF
D: NA; size: NA; V: TRBV4-1; J: TRBJ1-2; DNA: TGCGCCAGCAGCCAATTACCCAGACAGGAGTACGGCTACACCTTC; CDR3: CASSQLPRQEYGYTF
D: TRBD1; size: NA; V: TRBV14; J: TRBJ2-7; DNA: TGTGCCAGCAGCTCGGGGACAGCGTTATTCTACGAGCAGTACTTC; CDR3: CASSSGTALFYEQYF
D: NA; size: NA; V: TRBV5-1; J: TRBJ2-3; DNA: TGCGCCAGCAGCTTGGGAGGGTTGTCGGACACAGATACGCAGTATTTT; CDR3: CASSLGGLSDTDTQYF
D: TRBD2; size: NA; V: TRBV7-9; J: TRBJ2-1; DNA: TGTGCCAGCAGCAAAAGGCTAGCGGGAGGGAAGTACAATGAGCAGTTCTTC; CDR3: CASSKRLAGGKYNEQFF
D: NA; size: few; V: TRBV4-1; J: TRBJ2-2; DNA: TGCGCCAGCAGCGTTTTGGGTCCCGGGGAGCTGTTTTTT; CDR3: CASSVLGPGELFF
D: NA; size: NA; V: TRBV20-1; J: TRBJ2-7; DNA: TGCAGTGCTAGCGGGGGCCTTGGGTGGGAGCCGACCTACGAGCAGTACTTC; CDR3: CSASGGLGWEPTYEQYF
D: NA; size: many; V: TRBV3-1; J: TRBJ2-5; DNA: TGTGCCAGCAGCCGTAACTATCAAGAGACCCAGTACTTC; CDR3: CASSRNYQETQYF
D: NA; size: NA; V: TRBV20-1; J: TRBJ2-5; DNA: TGCAGTGCTAGAGATTGGCGTGAGACCCAGTACTTC; CDR3: CSARDWRETQYF
D: TRBD2; size: NA; V: TRBV4-2; J: TRBJ2-7; DNA: TGTGCCAGCAGCCAAGGGTGGCGGGAGGCCGCCTACGAGCAGTACTTC; CDR3: CASSQGWREAAYEQYF
D: TRBD1; size: NA; V: TRBV4-1; J: TRBJ2-7; DNA: TGCGCCAGCAGCCAATACCCGAGGGACAGGGGTAGGAACGAGCAGTACTTC; CDR3: CASSQYPRDRGRNEQYF
D: NA; size: NA; V: TRBV5-5; J: TRBJ2-7; DNA: TGTGCCAGCAGGTGGGACAACGGGGACTACGAGCAGTACTTC; CDR3: CASRWDNGDYEQYF
D: NA; size: NA; V: TRBV21-1; J: TRBJ1-4; DNA: TGTGCCAGCAACTATCCACAGGGTTGGGAAAAACTGTTTTTT; CDR3: CASNYPQGWEKLFF
D: TRBD1; size: few; V: TRBV7-3; J: TRBJ2-3; DNA: TGTGCCAGCAGCCCTCTGACAGGGTTCACAGATACGCAGTATTTT; CDR3: CASSPLTGFTDTQYF
D: NA; size: many; V: TRBV6-5; J: TRBJ2-2; DNA: TGTGCCAGCAGTTACTCGACATTCGGCACCCACACCGGGGAGCTGTTTTTT; CDR3: CASSYSTFGTHTGELFF
D: TRBD2; size: many; V: TRBV5-1; J: TRBJ2-3; DNA: TGCGCCAGCAGCTCCGGACTAGCGAGCAGCACAGATACGCAGTATTTT; CDR3: CASSSGLASSTDTQYF
D: TRBD1; size: many; V: TRBV6-1; J: TRBJ2-7; DNA: TGTGCCAGCAGTCCCCAAGGACAGGGCTTCTACGAGCAGTACTTC; CDR3: CASSPQGQGFYEQYF
D: NA; size: NA; V: TRBV5-1; J: TRBJ1-1; DNA: TGCGCCAGCGAGGGTCTTGACACTGAAGCTTTCTTT; CDR3: CASEGLDTEAFF
D: TRBD2; size: once; V: TRBV2; J: TRBJ2-2; DNA: TGTGCCAGCGAAGCTAGCGGGACGGCCGGGGAGCTGTTTTTT; CDR3: CASEASGTAGELFF
D: TRBD1; size: NA; V: TRBV5-1; J: TRBJ1-6; DNA: TGCGCCAGCAGCTTAGAGCCGGACAGGGTCAATTCACCCCTCCACTTT; CDR3: CASSLEPDRVNSPLHF
D: TRBD2; size: many; V: TRBV5-1; J: TRBJ2-7; DNA: TGCGCCAGCAGCAGGGCCGGACTAGCTTCCTACGAGCAGTACTTC; CDR3: CASSRAGLASYEQYF
D: TRBD1; size: NA; V: TRBV7-9; J: TRBJ1-1; DNA: TGTGCCAGCAGCCCTACGGACAGGGGTGAAGCTTTCTTT; CDR3: CASSPTDRGEAFF
D: TRBD2; size: NA; V: TRBV7-3; J: TRBJ2-3; DNA: TGTGCCAGCAGCATTTGGACTAGCGGGACCTCACAAGATACGCAGTATTTT; CDR3: CASSIWTSGTSQDTQYF
D: TRBD1; size: NA; V: TRBV29-1; J: TRBJ1-1; DNA: TGCAGCGTTGTACCACAGGGGGCGACTGAAGCTTTCTTT; CDR3: CSVVPQGATEAFF
D: TRBD2; size: NA; V: TRBV4-2; J: TRBJ2-1; DNA: TGTGCCAGCAGCCATTTTAGCGGGAGTAAATACAATGAGCAGTTCTTC; CDR3: CASSHFSGSKYNEQFF
D: NA; size: NA; V: TRBV6-1; J: TRBJ2-1; DNA: TGTGCCAGCAGTGCCCGGGACACCTACAATGAGCAGTTCTTC; CDR3: CASSARDTYNEQFF
D: TRBD1; size: few; V: TRBV9; J: TRBJ1-1; DNA: TGTGCCAGCAGCCTTGGGGGGGACAGCCACACTGAAGCTTTCTTT; CDR3: CASSLGGDSHTEAFF
D: TRBD2; size: few; V: TRBV27; J: TRBJ2-7; DNA: TGTGCCAGCAGTTTGTCGGCTAGCGGGAGTAGCTACTCCTACGAGCAGTACTTC; CDR3: CASSLSASGSSYSYEQYF
D: TRBD2; size: many; V: TRBV5-1; J: TRBJ2-7; DNA: TGCGCCAGCAGCGCGCGACTAGCGGGACCGGTTTTTGAGCAGTACTTC; CDR3: CASSARLAGPVFEQYF